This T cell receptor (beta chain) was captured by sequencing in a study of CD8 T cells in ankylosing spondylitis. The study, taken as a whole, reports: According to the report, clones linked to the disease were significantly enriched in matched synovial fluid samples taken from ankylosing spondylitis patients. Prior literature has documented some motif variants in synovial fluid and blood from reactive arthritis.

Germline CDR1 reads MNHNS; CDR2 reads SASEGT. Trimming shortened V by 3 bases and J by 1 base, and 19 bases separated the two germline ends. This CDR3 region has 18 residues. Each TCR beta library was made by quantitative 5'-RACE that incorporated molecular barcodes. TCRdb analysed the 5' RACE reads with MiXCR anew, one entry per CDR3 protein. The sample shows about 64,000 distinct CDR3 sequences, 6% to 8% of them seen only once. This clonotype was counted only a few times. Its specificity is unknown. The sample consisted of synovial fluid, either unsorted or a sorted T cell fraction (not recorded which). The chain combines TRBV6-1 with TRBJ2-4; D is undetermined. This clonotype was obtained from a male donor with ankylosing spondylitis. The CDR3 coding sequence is TGTGCCAGCAGTGATCATCCGGGCGTCAAACGGGCCAAAAACATTCAGTACTTC. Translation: CASSDHPGVKRAKNIQYF.